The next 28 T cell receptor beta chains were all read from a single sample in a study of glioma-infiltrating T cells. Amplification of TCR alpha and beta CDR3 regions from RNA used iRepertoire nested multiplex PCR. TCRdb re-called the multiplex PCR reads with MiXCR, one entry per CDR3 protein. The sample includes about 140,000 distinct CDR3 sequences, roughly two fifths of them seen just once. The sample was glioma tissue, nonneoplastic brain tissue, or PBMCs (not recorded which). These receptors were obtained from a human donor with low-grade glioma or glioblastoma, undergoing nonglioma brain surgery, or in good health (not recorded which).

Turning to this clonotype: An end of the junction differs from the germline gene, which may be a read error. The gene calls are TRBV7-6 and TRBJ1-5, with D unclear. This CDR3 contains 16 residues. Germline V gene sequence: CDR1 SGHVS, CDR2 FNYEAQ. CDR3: CARSLSLDYINQPQHF. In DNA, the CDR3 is TGTGCCCGCAGTTTATCGTTAGATTACATCAATCAGCCCCAGCATTTT.

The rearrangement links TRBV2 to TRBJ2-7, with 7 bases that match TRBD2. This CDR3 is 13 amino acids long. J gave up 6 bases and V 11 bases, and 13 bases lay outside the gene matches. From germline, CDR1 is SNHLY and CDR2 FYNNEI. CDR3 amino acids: CAGSNQWEGEQYF. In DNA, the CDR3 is TGTGCCGGAAGCAATCAGTGGGAGGGCGAGCAGTACTTC.

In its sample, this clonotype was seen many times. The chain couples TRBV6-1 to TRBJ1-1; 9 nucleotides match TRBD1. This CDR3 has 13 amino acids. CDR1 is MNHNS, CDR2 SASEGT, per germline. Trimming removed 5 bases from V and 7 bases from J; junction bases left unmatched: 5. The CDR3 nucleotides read TGTGCCAGCAGTTGGGGACAGGGCAGTGAAGCTTTCTTT. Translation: CASSWGQGSEAFF.

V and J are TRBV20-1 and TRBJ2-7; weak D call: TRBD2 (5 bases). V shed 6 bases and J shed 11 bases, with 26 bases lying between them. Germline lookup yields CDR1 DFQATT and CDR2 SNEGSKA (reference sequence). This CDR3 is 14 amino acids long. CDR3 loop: CSAPLTWDDYTKYF. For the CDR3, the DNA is TGCAGTGCCCCATTGACGTGGGATGACTATACCAAGTACTTC.

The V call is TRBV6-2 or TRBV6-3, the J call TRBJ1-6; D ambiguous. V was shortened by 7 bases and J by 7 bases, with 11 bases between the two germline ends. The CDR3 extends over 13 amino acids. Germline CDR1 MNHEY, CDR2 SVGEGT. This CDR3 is CASNGEFNSPLHF. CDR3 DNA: TGTGCCAGCAACGGGGAGTTCAATTCACCCCTCCACTTT.

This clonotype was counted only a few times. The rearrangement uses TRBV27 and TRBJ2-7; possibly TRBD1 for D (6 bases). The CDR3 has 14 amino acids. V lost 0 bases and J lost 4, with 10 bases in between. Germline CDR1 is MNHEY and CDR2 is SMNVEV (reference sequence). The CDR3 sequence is CASSLSAGVYEQYF. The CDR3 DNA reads TGTGCCAGCAGTTTATCAGCAGGGGTATACGAGCAGTACTTC.

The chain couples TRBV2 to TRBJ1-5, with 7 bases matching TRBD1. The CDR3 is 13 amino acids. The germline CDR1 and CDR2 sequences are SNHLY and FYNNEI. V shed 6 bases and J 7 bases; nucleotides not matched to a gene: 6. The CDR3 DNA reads TGTGCCAGCAGGGGCACAGGGGACCAGCCCCAGCATTTT. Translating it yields CASRGTGDQPQHF.

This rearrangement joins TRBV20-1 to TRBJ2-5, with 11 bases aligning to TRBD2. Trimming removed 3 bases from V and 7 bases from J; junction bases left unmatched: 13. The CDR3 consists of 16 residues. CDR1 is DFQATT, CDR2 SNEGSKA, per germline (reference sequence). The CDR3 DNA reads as TGCAGTGCTAGTCCGACTGAGAGGCTAGCGGGGGGGACCCAGTACTTC. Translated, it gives CSASPTERLAGGTQYF.

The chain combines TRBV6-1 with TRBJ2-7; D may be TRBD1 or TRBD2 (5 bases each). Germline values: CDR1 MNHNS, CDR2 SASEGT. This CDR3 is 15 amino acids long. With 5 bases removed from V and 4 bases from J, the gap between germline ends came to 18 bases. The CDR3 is CASSSYGTVPYEQYF. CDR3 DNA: TGTGCCAGCAGTTCGTACGGGACCGTACCATACGAGCAGTACTTC.

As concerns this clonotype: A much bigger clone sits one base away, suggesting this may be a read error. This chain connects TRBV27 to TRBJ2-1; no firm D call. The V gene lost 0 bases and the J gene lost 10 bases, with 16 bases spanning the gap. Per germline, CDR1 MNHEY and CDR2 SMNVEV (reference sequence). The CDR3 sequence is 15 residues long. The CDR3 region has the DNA TGTGCCAGCAGTTTATCGGTGGACCCGAGCTACGAGCAGTTCTTC. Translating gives CASSLSVDPSYEQFF.

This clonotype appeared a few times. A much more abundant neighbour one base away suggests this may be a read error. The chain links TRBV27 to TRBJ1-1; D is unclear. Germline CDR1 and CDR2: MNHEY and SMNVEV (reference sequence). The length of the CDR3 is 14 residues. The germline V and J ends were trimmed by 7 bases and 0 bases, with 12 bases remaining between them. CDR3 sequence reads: CASKGYIVNTEAFF. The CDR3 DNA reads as TGTGCCAGCAAGGGTTATATCGTGAACACTGAAGCTTTCTTT.

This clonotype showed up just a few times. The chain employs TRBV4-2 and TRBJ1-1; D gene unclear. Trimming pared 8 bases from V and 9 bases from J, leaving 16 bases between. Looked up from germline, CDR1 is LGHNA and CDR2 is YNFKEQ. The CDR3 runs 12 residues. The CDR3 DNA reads TGTGCCAGCGGAGACACTGCGGAGAAAGCTTTCTTT. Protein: CASGDTAEKAFF.

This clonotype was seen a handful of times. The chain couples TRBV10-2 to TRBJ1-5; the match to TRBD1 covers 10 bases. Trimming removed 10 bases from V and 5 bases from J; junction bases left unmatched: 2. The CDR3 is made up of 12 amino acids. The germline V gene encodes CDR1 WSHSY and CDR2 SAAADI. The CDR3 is CATGQGDQPQHF. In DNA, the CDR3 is TGCGCCACTGGACAGGGGGATCAGCCCCAGCATTTT.

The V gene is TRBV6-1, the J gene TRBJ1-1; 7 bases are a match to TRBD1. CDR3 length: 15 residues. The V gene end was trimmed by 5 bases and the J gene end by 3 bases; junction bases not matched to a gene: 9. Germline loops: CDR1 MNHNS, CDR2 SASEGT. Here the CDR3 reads CASSRGTADHTEAFF. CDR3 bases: TGTGCCAGCAGTCGTGGGACAGCCGATCACACTGAAGCTTTCTTT.

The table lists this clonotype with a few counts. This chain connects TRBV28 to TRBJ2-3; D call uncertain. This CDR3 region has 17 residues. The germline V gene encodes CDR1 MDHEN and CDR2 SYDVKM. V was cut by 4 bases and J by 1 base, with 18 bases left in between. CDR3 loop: CASSSSPRTTRTDTQYF. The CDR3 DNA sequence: TGTGCCAGCAGTTCAAGCCCAAGGACGACGCGCACAGATACGCAGTATTTT. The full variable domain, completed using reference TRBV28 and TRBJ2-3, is DVKVTQSSRYLVKRTGEKVFLECVQDMDHENMFWYRQDPGLGLRLIYFSYDVKMKEKGDIPEGYSVSREKKERFSLILESASTNQTSMYLCASSSSPRTTRTDTQYFGPGTRLTVL.

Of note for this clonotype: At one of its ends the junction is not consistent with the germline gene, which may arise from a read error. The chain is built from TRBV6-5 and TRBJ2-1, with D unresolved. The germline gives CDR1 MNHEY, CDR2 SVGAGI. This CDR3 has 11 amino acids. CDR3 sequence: CASSPSNEQLF. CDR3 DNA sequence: TGTGCCAGCAGTCCCTCAAATGAGCAGCTCTTC.

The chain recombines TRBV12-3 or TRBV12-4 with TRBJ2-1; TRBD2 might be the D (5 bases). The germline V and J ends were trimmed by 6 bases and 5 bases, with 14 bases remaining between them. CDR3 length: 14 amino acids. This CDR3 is CASRSGRRHNEQFF. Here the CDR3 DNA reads TGTGCCAGCAGGTCTGGGAGAAGGCACAATGAGCAGTTCTTC.

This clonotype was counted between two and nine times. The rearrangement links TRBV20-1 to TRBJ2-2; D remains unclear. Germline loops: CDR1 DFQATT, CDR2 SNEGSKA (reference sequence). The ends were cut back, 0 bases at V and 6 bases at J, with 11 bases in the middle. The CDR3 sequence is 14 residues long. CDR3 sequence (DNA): TGCAGTGCTAGAGATATTCGAGTCGCCGGGGAGCTGTTTTTT. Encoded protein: CSARDIRVAGELFF.

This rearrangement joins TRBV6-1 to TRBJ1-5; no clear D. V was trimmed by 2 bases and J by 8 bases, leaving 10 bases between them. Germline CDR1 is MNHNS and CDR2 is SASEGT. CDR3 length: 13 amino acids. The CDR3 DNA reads TGTGCCAGCAGTGAATACCCGGGCGAGCCCCAGCATTTT. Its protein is CASSEYPGEPQHF.

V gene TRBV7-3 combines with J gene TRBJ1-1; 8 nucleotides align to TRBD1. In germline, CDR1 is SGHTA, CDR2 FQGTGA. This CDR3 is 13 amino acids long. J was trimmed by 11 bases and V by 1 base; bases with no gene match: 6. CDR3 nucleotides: TGTGCCAGCAGCTTAATGGGGACAGGCGAGGCTTTCTTT. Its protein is CASSLMGTGEAFF.

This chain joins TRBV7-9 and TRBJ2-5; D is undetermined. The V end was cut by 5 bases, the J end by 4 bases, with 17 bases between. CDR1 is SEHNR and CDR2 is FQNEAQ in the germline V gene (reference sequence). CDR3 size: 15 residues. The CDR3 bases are TGTGCCAGCAGCCTTGGCCCAGCCGCCCTAGAGACCCAGTACTTC. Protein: CASSLGPAALETQYF.

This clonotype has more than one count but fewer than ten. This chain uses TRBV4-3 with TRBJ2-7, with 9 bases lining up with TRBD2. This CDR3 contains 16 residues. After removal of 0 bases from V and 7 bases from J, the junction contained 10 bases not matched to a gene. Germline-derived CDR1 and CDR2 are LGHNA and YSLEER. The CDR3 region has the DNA TGCGCCAGCAGCCAAGATTGGATAGCGGGAGCTGGGGAGCAGTACTTC. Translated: CASSQDWIAGAGEQYF.

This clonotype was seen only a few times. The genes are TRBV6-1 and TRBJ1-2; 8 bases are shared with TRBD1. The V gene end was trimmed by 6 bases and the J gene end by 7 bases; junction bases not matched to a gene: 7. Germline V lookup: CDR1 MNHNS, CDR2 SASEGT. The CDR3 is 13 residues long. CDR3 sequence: CASRGGQDRGYTF. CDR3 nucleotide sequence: TGTGCCAGCAGGGGGGGACAGGATCGTGGCTACACCTTC.

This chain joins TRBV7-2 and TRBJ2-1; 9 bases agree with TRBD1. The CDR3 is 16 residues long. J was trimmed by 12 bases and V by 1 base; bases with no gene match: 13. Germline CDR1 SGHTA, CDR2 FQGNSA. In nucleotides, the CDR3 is TGTGCCAGCAGCTTAGTCGCGGGACAGGGTGCATTTCCGCAGTTCTTC. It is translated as CASSLVAGQGAFPQFF.

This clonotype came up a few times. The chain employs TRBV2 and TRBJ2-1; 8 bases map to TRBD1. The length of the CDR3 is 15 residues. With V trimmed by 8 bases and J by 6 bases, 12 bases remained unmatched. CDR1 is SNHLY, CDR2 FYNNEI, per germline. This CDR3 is CASSPPSGTGNEQFF. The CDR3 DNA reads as TGTGCCAGCTCACCCCCATCCGGGACAGGCAATGAGCAGTTCTTC.

Here the CDR3 DNA reads TGCGCCAGCAGCCAAGGTCTCTACGGGGTGGATGAGCAGTTCTTC. This codes for CASSQGLYGVDEQFF. This chain links TRBV4-1 with TRBJ2-1, with TRBD2 as a possible D gene (5 bases). This CDR3 has 15 residues. V lost 1 base and J lost 8, with 15 bases in between. Germline assignment: CDR1 MGHRA and CDR2 YSYEKL.

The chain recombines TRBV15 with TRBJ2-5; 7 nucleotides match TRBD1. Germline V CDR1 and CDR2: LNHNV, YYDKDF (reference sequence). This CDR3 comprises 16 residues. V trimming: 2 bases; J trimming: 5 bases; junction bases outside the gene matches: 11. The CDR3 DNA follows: TGTGCCACCAGCAGACTTACGGGACAGTTATCCGAGACCCAGTACTTC. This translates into CATSRLTGQLSETQYF.

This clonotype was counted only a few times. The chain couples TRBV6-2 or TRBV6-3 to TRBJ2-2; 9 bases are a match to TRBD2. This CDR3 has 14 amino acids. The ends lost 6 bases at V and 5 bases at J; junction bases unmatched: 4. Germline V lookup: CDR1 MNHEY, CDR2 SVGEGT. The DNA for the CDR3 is TGTGCCAGCAGCTTAGCGGGAGTGACCGGGGAGCTGTTTTTT. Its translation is CASSLAGVTGELFF.